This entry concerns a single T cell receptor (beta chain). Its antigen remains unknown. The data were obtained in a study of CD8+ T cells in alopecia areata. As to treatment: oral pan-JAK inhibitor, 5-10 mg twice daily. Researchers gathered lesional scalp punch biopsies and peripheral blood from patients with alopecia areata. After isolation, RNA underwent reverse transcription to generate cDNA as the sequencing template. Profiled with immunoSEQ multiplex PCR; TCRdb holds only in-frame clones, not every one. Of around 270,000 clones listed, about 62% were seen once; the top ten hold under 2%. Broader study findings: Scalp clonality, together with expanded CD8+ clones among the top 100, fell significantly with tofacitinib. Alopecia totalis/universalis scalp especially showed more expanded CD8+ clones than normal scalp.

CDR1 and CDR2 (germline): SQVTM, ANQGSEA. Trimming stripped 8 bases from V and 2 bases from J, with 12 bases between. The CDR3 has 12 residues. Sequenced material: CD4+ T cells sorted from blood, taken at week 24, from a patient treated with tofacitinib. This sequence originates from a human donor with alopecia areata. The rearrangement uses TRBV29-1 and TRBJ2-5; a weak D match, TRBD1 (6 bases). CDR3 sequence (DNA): TGCAGCTTAATCGACAGGCAAGAGACCCAGTACTTC. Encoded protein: CSLIDRQETQYF.